This TCR beta chain comes out of a study of human T cells and chemical hapten exposure. About the research overall: Chiefly women, the patients showed alopecia areata, totalis or universalis. TCR yield per sample varied, mainly due to pooled library volumes. Whole-study findings and limits: TCRs exceeding 1 in 1000 frequency stayed unchanged with DPC sensitization.

Germline trimming cut 1 base from V and 0 bases from J; bases unmatched to any gene: 7. Germline V CDR1 and CDR2: SGHTA, FQGNSA. This CDR3 has 18 residues. The time point is: patch test 2, 6 weeks after DPC sensitization. This sample's treatment: therapeutic diphenylcyclopropenone sensitization with weekly scalp DPC. The study drew its donors from alopecia patients who were 18 to 70 years old and suitable for DPC. This clonotype was observed a few times. Antigen specificity is unknown. TCRdb reprocessed the RACE reads with MiXCR, giving one entry per CDR3 protein. Here the sample spans about 54,000 distinct CDR3 sequences, just under 10% being singletons.

The specimen comprised whole blood, sampled in connection with sensitization to the hapten diphenylcyclopropenone (DPC). The sequence was collected from a woman aged 45-60 years with alopecia areata. Some clones in this sample may be carry-over from other donors' samples. V is TRBV7-2 and J is TRBJ2-1; 9 bases are shared with TRBD2. The CDR3 bases are TGTGCCAGCAGCTTAGGTGGGACTAGCATAGCCTCCTACAATGAGCAGTTCTTC. Protein: CASSLGGTSIASYNEQFF.